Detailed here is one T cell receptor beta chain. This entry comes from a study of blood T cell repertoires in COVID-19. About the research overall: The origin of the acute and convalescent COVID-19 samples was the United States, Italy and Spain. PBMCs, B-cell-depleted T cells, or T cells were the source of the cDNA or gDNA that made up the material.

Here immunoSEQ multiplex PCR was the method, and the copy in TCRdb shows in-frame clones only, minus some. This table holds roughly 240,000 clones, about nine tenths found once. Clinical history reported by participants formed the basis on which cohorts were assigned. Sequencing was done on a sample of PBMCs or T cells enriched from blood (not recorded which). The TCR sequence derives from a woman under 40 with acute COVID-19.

CDR3 residues: CASSQDNSGGAPNEQFF. The CDR3 coding sequence is TGTGCCAGCAGCCAAGATAATAGCGGGGGGGCACCCAATGAGCAGTTCTTC. The chain recombines TRBV4-2 with TRBJ2-1, with 11 bases fitting TRBD2. This CDR3 is built from 17 residues. V lost 0 bases to trimming and J lost 6 bases; unmatched junction nucleotides: 7. Germline loops: CDR1 LGHNA, CDR2 YNFKEQ.